These 32 T cell receptor beta chains were all obtained from the same sample, sequenced in a study of shared clonotypes between healthy human individuals. The data were produced by immunoSEQ multiplex PCR, yet TCRdb's version contains in-frame clones alone and is incomplete. The repertoire holds 1,500,000 or so clones, with more than 95% as singletons. Sequencing was carried out using naive CD4+ T cells sorted from blood. Sample subset: CD45RA+ positively selected. The receptor source for this set is a man aged 25-45 years in good health.

This clone was detected once. The rearrangement links TRBV19 to TRBJ1-5; D perhaps matches TRBD1 (5 bases). The germline gives CDR1 LNHDA, CDR2 SQIVND (reference sequence). The V gene lost 6 bases and the J gene lost 1 base, with 10 bases spanning the gap. The CDR3 is made up of 14 amino acids. CDR3 sequence reads: CASSRDGSNQPQHF. In DNA form, the CDR3 reads TGTGCCAGTAGCAGGGACGGGAGCAATCAGCCCCAGCATTTT.

The rearrangement links TRBV5-6 to TRBJ1-1; the match to TRBD1 covers 9 bases. The CDR3 has 14 residues. The V gene's germline CDR1 is SGHDT and CDR2 YYEEEE. The V and J ends lost 2 bases and 6 bases, in that order; junction bases with no gene match: 5. This chain's CDR3 is CASSFRDREAEAFF. CDR3 in DNA: TGTGCCAGCAGCTTTAGGGACAGGGAGGCTGAAGCTTTCTTT. The full variable domain, in which reference TRBV5-6 and TRBJ1-1 provide the parts outside the CDR3, is DAGVTQSPTHLIKTRGQQVTLRCSPKSGHDTVSWYQQALGQGPQFIFQYYEEEERQRGNFPDRFSGHQFPNYSSELNVNALLLGDSALYLCASSFRDREAEAFFGQGTRLTVV.

The CDR3 region has the DNA TGTGCCAGCAGTTTAAACAGGGGGCAAGAGACCCAGTACTTC. Its translation: CASSLNRGQETQYF. This rearrangement joins TRBV27 to TRBJ2-5; 8 bases agree with TRBD1. The CDR3 has 14 amino acids. Germline trimming cut 2 bases from V and 2 bases from J; bases unmatched to any gene: 1. Germline-derived CDR1 and CDR2 are MNHEY and SMNVEV (reference sequence).

The chain combines TRBV27 with TRBJ2-7, with 8 bases aligning to TRBD2. The CDR3 runs 15 residues. V lost 4 bases to trimming and J lost 5 bases; unmatched junction nucleotides: 10. Per germline, CDR1 MNHEY and CDR2 SMNVEV (reference sequence). The DNA of the CDR3 is TGTGCCAGCAGTTCCCCCCGGGAGGGTTCCCACGAGCAGTACTTC. Its protein product is CASSSPREGSHEQYF.

This chain uses TRBV7-8 with TRBJ2-1; D may be TRBD1 or TRBD2 (5 bases each). The germline gives CDR1 SGHVS, CDR2 FQNEAQ. The CDR3 is 15 amino acids. V gave up 4 bases and J gave up 3 bases, with 13 bases separating them. CDR3: CASSSTGRNYNEQFF. The CDR3 DNA reads TGTGCCAGCAGCTCCACGGGACGCAACTACAATGAGCAGTTCTTC.

This chain joins TRBV29-1 and TRBJ2-7; D is uncertain. Trimming removed 4 bases from V and 7 bases from J, with 14 bases in between. Germline CDR1 SQVTM, CDR2 ANQGSEA. This CDR3 is 12 amino acids long. CDR3 nucleotides: TGCAGCGTTGCCTTCGACCCCGAGGAGCAGTACTTC. Translating gives CSVAFDPEEQYF.

As to this clone: This specimen includes other DNA sequences encoding the same CDR3. The chain has TRBV28 and TRBJ2-7; TRBD2 might be the D (6 bases). V was clipped by 5 bases and J by 3 bases, with 8 bases between them. CDR1 MDHEN and CDR2 SYDVKM come from the germline V gene. The CDR3 runs to 12 residues. The CDR3 DNA follows: TGTGCCAGCAGTCTCGGGGGCTACGAGCAGTACTTC. Protein sequence: CASSLGGYEQYF. The full variable domain, in which reference TRBV28 and TRBJ2-7 provide the parts outside the CDR3, is DVKVTQSSRYLVKRTGEKVFLECVQDMDHENMFWYRQDPGLGLRLIYFSYDVKMKEKGDIPEGYSVSREKKERFSLILESASTNQTSMYLCASSLGGYEQYFGPGTRLTVT.

The rearrangement uses TRBV7-9 and TRBJ1-2; D not certain. Germline CDR1 reads SEHNR; CDR2 reads FQNEAQ (reference sequence). The CDR3 is made up of 13 amino acids. Trimming left V 3 bases short and J 5 bases short, with 10 bases between. CDR3 region: CASSFEQSYGYTF. The CDR3 nucleotides read TGTGCCAGCAGCTTTGAACAGAGTTATGGCTACACCTTC.

The chain joins TRBV2 to TRBJ1-1; D gene ambiguous. CDR3 size: 15 residues. V was shortened by 2 bases and J by 2 bases, with 12 bases between the two germline ends. Germline CDR1 is SNHLY and CDR2 is FYNNEI. The CDR3 nucleotides are TGTGCCAGCAGTGAATTGGCGGTACGAAACACTGAAGCTTTCTTT. Protein: CASSELAVRNTEAFF.

V is TRBV20-1 and J is TRBJ1-5; D gene ambiguous. CDR1 is DFQATT, CDR2 SNEGSKA, per germline (reference sequence). Trimming stripped 7 bases from V and 6 bases from J, with 7 bases between. The CDR3 runs to 10 residues. The CDR3 loop reads CSEQPQPQHF. For the CDR3, the DNA is TGCAGTGAACAGCCTCAGCCCCAGCATTTT.

The rearrangement uses TRBV28 and TRBJ1-3, with D uncertain. This CDR3 has 15 amino acids. V gave up 5 bases and J gave up 0 bases, with 11 bases separating them. CDR1 MDHEN and CDR2 SYDVKM come from the germline V gene. The CDR3 loop is CASSSGSDSGNTIYF. The CDR3 DNA reads as TGTGCCAGCAGTAGTGGATCCGACTCTGGAAACACCATATATTTT. Using reference TRBV28 and TRBJ1-3 for the parts outside the CDR3, the full variable domain is DVKVTQSSRYLVKRTGEKVFLECVQDMDHENMFWYRQDPGLGLRLIYFSYDVKMKEKGDIPEGYSVSREKKERFSLILESASTNQTSMYLCASSSGSDSGNTIYFGEGSWLTVV.

A single count supports this clone. The chain recombines TRBV2 with TRBJ2-5; no definite D call. Trimming pared 0 bases from V and 5 bases from J, leaving 7 bases between. Germline CDR1 is SNHLY and CDR2 is FYNNEI. The CDR3 sequence is 13 residues long. The CDR3 DNA sequence: TGTGCCAGCAGTGAAGCGGGGATCGAGACCCAGTACTTC. Protein: CASSEAGIETQYF.

This sequence joins TRBV7-9 and TRBJ1-5; weak D call: TRBD1 (5 bases). Germline values: CDR1 SEHNR, CDR2 FQNEAQ (reference sequence). V was cut by 1 base and J by 2 bases, with 9 bases left in between. The CDR3 has 15 residues. The CDR3 here is CASSLGGSGNQPQHF. CDR3 DNA sequence: TGTGCCAGCAGCTTAGGGGGGTCCGGCAATCAGCCCCAGCATTTT.

This clone came up once. The chain joins TRBV7-8 to TRBJ1-2, with TRBD1 identical over 9 bases. The CDR3 contains 16 residues. Germline assignment: CDR1 SGHVS and CDR2 FQNEAQ. The junction had 7 bases not matched to a gene; V was cut back by 2 bases and J by 3 bases. CDR3 region: CASSLRDREVDYGYTF. Here the CDR3 DNA reads TGTGCCAGCAGCTTACGGGACAGGGAGGTTGACTATGGCTACACCTTC.

Points on this clone: Other DNA sequences in the same sample also yield this CDR3. The chain links TRBV5-1 to TRBJ1-2; D gene uncertain. The CDR3 sequence is 14 residues long. Trimming stripped 0 bases from V and 2 bases from J, with 8 bases between. The germline V gene has CDR1 SGHRS and CDR2 YFSETQ. CDR3 DNA: TGCGCCAGCAGCTTGGACCCGGGGAACTATGGCTACACCTTC. Residues: CASSLDPGNYGYTF.

The V call is TRBV18, the J call TRBJ1-1, with 8 bases fitting TRBD1. Trimming at V came to 6 bases and at J to 0 bases, leaving 12 bases not matched to a gene. CDR1 is KGHSH, CDR2 LQKENI, per germline. This CDR3 is built from 17 residues. The CDR3 region is CASSHRDRTLMNTEAFF. The CDR3 nucleotides read TGTGCCAGCTCGCACCGGGACAGGACACTTATGAACACTGAAGCTTTCTTT.

J is TRBJ2-1 and V is TRBV5-5, with TRBD2 matching 7 bases. The trim removed 0 bases at V and 9 bases at J, leaving 9 bases unmatched. Per the germline V gene, CDR1 is SGHKS and CDR2 is YYEKEE (reference sequence). The CDR3 extends over 15 amino acids. Here the CDR3 reads CASSLVPSGLGEQFF. The CDR3 region has the DNA TGTGCCAGCAGCTTGGTCCCTAGCGGATTGGGTGAGCAGTTCTTC. The variable domain in full, with the rest retrieved from reference TRBV5-5 and TRBJ2-1, is DAGVTQSPTHLIKTRGQQVTLRCSPISGHKSVSWYQQVLGQGPQFIFQYYEKEERGRGNFPDRFSARQFPNYSSELNVNALLLGDSALYLCASSLVPSGLGEQFFGPGTRLTVL.

The chain recombines TRBV28 with TRBJ2-3; D gene uncertain. Germline V lookup: CDR1 MDHEN, CDR2 SYDVKM. The CDR3 length is 14 residues. Trimming took off 3 bases at V and 1 base at J, with 8 bases between the two ends. CDR3 loop: CASSFSVGTDTQYF. The CDR3 nucleotides read TGTGCCAGCAGTTTCAGCGTTGGCACAGATACGCAGTATTTT.

The rearrangement uses TRBV9 and TRBJ2-2; 11 bases match TRBD2. The V and J ends lost 4 bases and 4 bases, in that order; junction bases with no gene match: 6. CDR1 and CDR2 (germline): SGDLS, YYNGEE. This CDR3 has 16 residues. This CDR3 is CASSTRTSGFTGELFF. The CDR3, as DNA: TGTGCCAGCAGCACCCGGACTAGCGGGTTCACCGGGGAGCTGTTTTTT.

This sequence joins TRBV5-1 and TRBJ2-1; 11 nucleotides agree with TRBD2. There are 18 residues in the CDR3. The V and J ends lost 4 bases and 5 bases, in that order; junction bases with no gene match: 14. CDR1 SGHRS and CDR2 YFSETQ come from the germline V gene. The CDR3 here is CASSPVLAGGKKDNEQFF. The CDR3, as DNA: TGCGCCAGCAGCCCGGTGCTAGCGGGAGGAAAAAAAGACAATGAGCAGTTCTTC.

This rearrangement joins TRBV18 to TRBJ2-5; D may correspond to TRBD1 or TRBD2 (6 bases each). There are 13 residues in the CDR3. Trimming pared 6 bases from V and 6 bases from J, leaving 14 bases between. Germline CDR1 KGHSH, CDR2 LQKENI. CDR3 amino acids: CASSEGGTKTQYF. CDR3 in DNA: TGTGCCAGCTCCGAAGGGGGGACGAAGACCCAGTACTTC.

V usage is TRBV7-9 and J usage is TRBJ1-1; D may be TRBD1 (5 bases). Germline V CDR1 and CDR2: SEHNR, FQNEAQ (reference sequence). V lost 1 base to trimming and J lost 4 bases, with 13 bases between them. The CDR3 is 15 amino acids. In nucleotides, the CDR3 is TGTGCCAGCAGCTTAGGGGGACGGCAAGTCACTGAAGCTTTCTTT. Its protein product is CASSLGGRQVTEAFF.

The chain combines TRBV9 with TRBJ2-6; 7 bases map to TRBD2. The V gene's germline CDR1 is SGDLS and CDR2 YYNGEE. This CDR3 spans 16 amino acids. The junction had 4 bases not matched to a gene; V was cut back by 2 bases and J by 2 bases. The CDR3 bases are TGTGCCAGCAGCGTCGCGGGAGAACCTGGGGCCAACGTCCTGACTTTC. This encodes CASSVAGEPGANVLTF. The variable domain in full, completed from reference TRBV9 and TRBJ2-6, reads DSGVTQTPKHLITATGQRVTLRCSPRSGDLSVYWYQQSLDQGLQFLIQYYNGEERAKGNILERFSAQQFPDLHSELNLSSLELGDSALYFCASSVAGEPGANVLTFGAGSRLTVL.

Regarding this clone: Other DNA sequences in this sample translate to the same CDR3. The rearrangement uses TRBV5-1 and TRBJ2-5, with D possibly matching TRBD1 (5 bases). Trimming stripped 0 bases from V and 4 bases from J, with 10 bases between. Germline-derived CDR1 and CDR2 are SGHRS and YFSETQ. The CDR3 spans 14 residues. The CDR3 here is CASSLATGSETQYF. The CDR3 nucleotides are TGCGCCAGCAGCTTGGCCACAGGTTCAGAGACCCAGTACTTC. The variable domain in full, completed from reference TRBV5-1 and TRBJ2-5, reads KAGVTQTPRYLIKTRGQQVTLSCSPISGHRSVSWYQQTPGQGLQFLFEYFSETQRNKGNFPGRFSGRQFSNSRSEMNVSTLELGDSALYLCASSLATGSETQYFGPGTRLLVL.

This clone was counted once. The chain combines TRBV5-6 with TRBJ2-1, with D tentatively TRBD2 (6 bases). This CDR3 is built from 13 residues. Germline loops: CDR1 SGHDT, CDR2 YYEEEE. V dropped 0 bases and J dropped 9 bases, with 10 bases sitting between them. CDR3 protein: CASSLVMGGEQFF. The DNA of the CDR3 is TGTGCCAGCAGCTTGGTCATGGGAGGTGAGCAGTTCTTC.

The chain couples TRBV28 to TRBJ1-4; D not certain. CDR1 is MDHEN and CDR2 is SYDVKM in the germline V gene. V gave up 7 bases and J gave up 4 bases, with 16 bases separating them. This CDR3 spans 15 amino acids. The CDR3 is CASTPLLGVNEKLFF. The CDR3 region has the DNA TGTGCCAGCACCCCCCTACTTGGGGTTAATGAAAAACTGTTTTTT.

J is TRBJ2-5 and V is TRBV27; D is possibly TRBD1 or TRBD2 (5 bases each). This CDR3 is built from 12 residues. The germline gives CDR1 MNHEY, CDR2 SMNVEV (reference sequence). Trimming took 3 bases from V and 7 from J, leaving 9 bases between them. CDR3 in amino acids: CASSFTGGTQYF. CDR3 sequence (DNA): TGTGCCAGCAGTTTCACAGGAGGGACCCAGTACTTC.

The V call is TRBV7-7, the J call TRBJ2-2, with D uncertain. The V and J ends lost 1 base and 6 bases respectively, with 6 bases between them. Germline V gene lookup returns CDR1 SSHAT and CDR2 FNYEAQ (reference sequence). The CDR3 sequence is 13 residues long. CDR3 amino acids: CASSLVSPGELFF. The CDR3 DNA reads TGTGCCAGCAGCTTAGTAAGCCCCGGGGAGCTGTTTTTT. Filled out from reference TRBV7-7 and TRBJ2-2, the complete variable domain reads GAGVSQSPRYKVTKRGQDVTLRCDPISSHATLYWYQQALGQGPEFLTYFNYEAQPDKSGLPSDRFSAERPEGSISTLTIQRTEQRDSAMYRCASSLVSPGELFFGEGSRLTVL.

The chain is built from TRBV6-6 and TRBJ2-7; 8 bases align to TRBD2. This CDR3 has 14 residues. Unmatched junction bases numbered 18, after V lost 11 bases and J lost 9 bases. Germline V gives CDR1 MNHNY, CDR2 SVGAGI (reference sequence). The CDR3 sequence: CASETREGGGRQYF. The CDR3 coding sequence is TGTGCCTCTGAGACCCGGGAGGGAGGGGGGAGGCAGTACTTC.

The chain combines TRBV28 with TRBJ2-1, with D perhaps matching TRBD1 (5 bases). CDR3 length: 16 amino acids. From germline, CDR1 is MDHEN and CDR2 SYDVKM. V was pared by 2 bases and J by 1 base, with 12 bases between. CDR3 nucleotides: TGTGCCAGCAGTTTACGCGCAGGGTTGTCCTACAATGAGCAGTTCTTC. It encodes CASSLRAGLSYNEQFF.

The rearrangement links TRBV5-5 to TRBJ2-2, with 10 bases fitting TRBD2. The germline V gene has CDR1 SGHKS and CDR2 YYEKEE (reference sequence). The CDR3 sequence is 17 residues long. The ends lost 4 bases at V and 4 bases at J; junction bases unmatched: 10. The CDR3 is CASSPPLAGAFTGELFF. The CDR3 nucleotides read TGTGCCAGCAGCCCCCCTCTAGCGGGAGCGTTCACCGGGGAGCTGTTTTTT.

V gene TRBV6-6 combines with J gene TRBJ2-7, with 9 bases aligning to TRBD2. The CDR3 consists of 16 residues. CDR1 and CDR2 from the germline V gene are MNHNY and SVGAGI (reference sequence). Germline trimming cut 4 bases from V and 6 bases from J; bases unmatched to any gene: 13. In DNA form, the CDR3 reads TGTGCCAGCAGTTGGGGAGGCGGGAGGGCCGAGGTCGAGCAGTACTTC. This codes for CASSWGGGRAEVEQYF.